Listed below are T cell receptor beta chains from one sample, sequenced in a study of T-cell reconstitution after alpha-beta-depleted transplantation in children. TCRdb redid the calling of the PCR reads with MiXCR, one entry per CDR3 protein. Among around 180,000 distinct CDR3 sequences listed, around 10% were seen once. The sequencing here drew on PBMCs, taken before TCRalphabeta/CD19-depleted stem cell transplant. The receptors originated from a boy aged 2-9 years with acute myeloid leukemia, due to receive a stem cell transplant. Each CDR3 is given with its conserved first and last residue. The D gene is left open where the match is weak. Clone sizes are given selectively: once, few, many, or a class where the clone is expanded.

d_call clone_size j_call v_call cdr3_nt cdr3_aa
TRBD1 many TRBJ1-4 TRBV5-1 TGCGCCAGCAGCTGGCAGGGGGTCGATGAAAAACTGTTTTTT CASSWQGVDEKLFF
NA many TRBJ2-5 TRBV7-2 TGTGCCAGCAGCTTTTTTGCTCGGGACTCACTGGGGGCGGAGACCCAGTACTTC CASSFFARDSLGAETQYF
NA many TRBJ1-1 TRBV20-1 TGCAGTGCTAGAGCGAGTTTCGGAGAAGCTTTCTTT CSARASFGEAFF
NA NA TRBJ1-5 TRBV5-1 TGCGCCAGCAGCTTGGGAGTGAGGGGGTATCAGCCCCAGCATTTT CASSLGVRGYQPQHF
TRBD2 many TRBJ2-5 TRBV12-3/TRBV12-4 TGTGCCAGCAGTCCGGGGACTAGCGGGGGATTAAAAAAGACCCAGTACTTC CASSPGTSGGLKKTQYF
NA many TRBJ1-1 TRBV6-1 TGTGCCAGCAGTGCAGCCCCCGGGGGGGTGAACACTGAAGCTTTCTTT CASSAAPGGVNTEAFF
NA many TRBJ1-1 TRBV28 TGTGCCAGCAGCACCCGAGTGGCAGCGGGCACTGAAGCTTTCTTT CASSTRVAAGTEAFF
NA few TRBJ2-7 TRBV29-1 TGCAGCGTTGGGCACGGCTCCTACGAGCAGTACTTC CSVGHGSYEQYF
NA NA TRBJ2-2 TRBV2 TGTGCCAGCAGGAGGGGGTTTGCGGTGAACACCGGGGAGCTGTTTTTT CASRRGFAVNTGELFF
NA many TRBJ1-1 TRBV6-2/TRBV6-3 TGTGCCAGCAGTTACAATGAGAGGACTGAAGCTTTCTTT CASSYNERTEAFF
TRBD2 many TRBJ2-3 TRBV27 TGTGCCAGCAGTTTAGGCAGAGCGGGAGATAAGACAGATACGCAGTATTTT CASSLGRAGDKTDTQYF
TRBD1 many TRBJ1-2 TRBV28 TGTGCCAGCAGTTTACTCGGGACAGGGGAAAGGGGCTACACCTTC CASSLLGTGERGYTF
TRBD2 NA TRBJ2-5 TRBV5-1 TGCGCCAGCAGCCCTACTAGCGGGAGTGGGGGGGAGACCCAGTACTTC CASSPTSGSGGETQYF
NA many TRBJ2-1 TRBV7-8 TGTGCCAGCAGCTATGGAGGGGGGATTAATGAGCAGTTCTTC CASSYGGGINEQFF
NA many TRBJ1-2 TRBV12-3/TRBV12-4 TGTGCCAGCAGTTTAGCGGGGGGCAAGAACTATGGCTACACCTTC CASSLAGGKNYGYTF
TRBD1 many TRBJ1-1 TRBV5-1 TGCGCCAGCAGCTTGACCGGGACAGTAATGAACACTGAAGCTTTCTTT CASSLTGTVMNTEAFF
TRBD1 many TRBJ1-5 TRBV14 TGTGCCAGCAGCCAAGACCTAGGGACAGGGGCAATCGCGTGTGATCAGCCCCAGCATTTT CASSQDLGTGAIACDQPQHF
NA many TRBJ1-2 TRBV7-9 TGTGCCAGCAGCTTAGACGGCTATGGCTACACCTTC CASSLDGYGYTF
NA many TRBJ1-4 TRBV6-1 TGTGCCAGCAATGAAGTACCAACTAATGAAAAACTGTTTTTT CASNEVPTNEKLFF